Presented here are 14 T cell receptor beta chains from one specimen sequenced in a study of blood T cells in healthy people across ages. A second PCR, run for about 7 to 11 cycles, used a sample-barcoded 5' primer plus a J-beta primer mix. TCRdb re-called the 5' RACE reads with MiXCR, one entry per CDR3 protein. The sample holds 650,000 to 1,000,000 distinct CDR3 sequences, about 37% seen once. Material: blood. These receptors were taken from a man aged 18 to 35 in good health.

The chain uses TRBV20-1 and TRBJ2-4, with D uncertain. The J call may be wrong; the DNA end is better matched by TRBJ2-7. The CDR3 totals 10 residues. Germline values: CDR1 DFQATT, CDR2 SNEGSKA (reference sequence). The CDR3, as DNA: TGCAGTGCTAGCAACTACGAGCAGTACTTC. This translates into CSASNYEQYF.

This clonotype has a handful of counts. The chain has TRBV7-2 and TRBJ2-4; the match to TRBD2 covers 16 bases. After removal of 3 bases from V and 6 bases from J, the junction contained 5 bases not matched to a gene. Germline V gives CDR1 SGHTA, CDR2 FQGNSA. The CDR3 consists of 17 residues. CDR3: CASSLGLAGGPVNIQYF. Written as DNA, the CDR3 is TGTGCCAGCAGCTTGGGACTAGCGGGGGGGCCCGTAAACATTCAGTACTTC.

The rearrangement joins TRBV12-3 or TRBV12-4 to TRBJ2-7; D possibly corresponds to TRBD2 (5 bases). Deletions cut 6 bases from V and 2 bases from J, with 17 bases between. This CDR3 contains 15 residues. The DNA of the CDR3 is TGTGCCAGCAGCTTCGGTGCGGGTCCTACCTACGAGCAGTACTTC. Translating it yields CASSFGAGPTYEQYF.

The CDR3 DNA reads as TGTGCCAGCAGCTTATCGAGGACCACCGGGGAGCTGTTTTTT. It specifies CASSLSRTTGELFF. The V call is TRBV11-2, the J call TRBJ2-2, with D unclear. This CDR3 comprises 14 residues. Germline V lookup: CDR1 SGHAT, CDR2 FQNNGV. Trimming stripped 2 bases from V and 4 bases from J, with 8 bases between.

The chain carries TRBV20-1 and TRBJ1-5; D unresolved. The CDR3 consists of 12 residues. V lost 3 bases and J 7 bases, leaving 10 bases between the germline ends. Germline CDR1 reads DFQATT; CDR2 reads SNEGSKA (reference sequence). CDR3 bases: TGCAGTGCTAGCTTAAGTGGGCAGCCCCAGCATTTT. Translation: CSASLSGQPQHF.

The chain recombines TRBV6-5 with TRBJ2-1; TRBD2 is a possible D gene (6 bases). The CDR3 covers 14 residues. The ends were cut back, 7 bases at V and 3 bases at J, with 13 bases in the middle. CDR1 is MNHEY, CDR2 SVGAGI, per germline. The CDR3 DNA is TGTGCCAGCAAGGAGGGTCAGGGCTACAATGAGCAGTTCTTC. It is translated as CASKEGQGYNEQFF.

This clonotype was picked up a small number of times. This chain connects TRBV12-3 or TRBV12-4 to TRBJ2-3; 9 positions agree with TRBD1. Unmatched junction bases numbered 7, after V lost 3 bases and J lost 0 bases. This CDR3 is 17 amino acids long. The CDR3 DNA sequence: TGTGCCAGCAGTTTCCCGGGACAGGGATATAGCACAGATACGCAGTATTTT. This gives the protein CASSFPGQGYSTDTQYF.

The chain combines TRBV10-3 with TRBJ1-1; D is unclear. Germline values: CDR1 ENHRY, CDR2 SYGVKD. V shed 2 bases and J shed 5 bases, with 18 bases lying between them. The length of the CDR3 is 16 residues. The CDR3 DNA reads TGTGCCATCAGTGAGGGAGTTGGATTTACGGGGACTGAAGCTTTCTTT. Translation: CAISEGVGFTGTEAFF.

The rearrangement links TRBV10-3 to TRBJ2-4; D possibly corresponds to TRBD2 (6 bases). The CDR3 length is 16 residues. The germline V gene has CDR1 ENHRY and CDR2 SYGVKD. The V end was cut by 0 bases, the J end by 2 bases, with 11 bases between. Written as DNA, the CDR3 is TGTGCCATCAGTGAGTCGGGGGGTTTATCCAAAAACATTCAGTACTTC. This translates into CAISESGGLSKNIQYF.

This clonotype was picked up many times. V gene TRBV7-3 combines with J gene TRBJ2-7; 8 bases agree with TRBD2. With 1 base clipped from V and 6 bases from J, the junction kept 5 bases outside the gene matches. The CDR3 length is 14 residues. Germline assignment: CDR1 SGHTA and CDR2 FQGTGA. The chain's CDR3 is CASSLISTSGEQYF. The CDR3 DNA is TGTGCCAGCAGCTTAATCAGTACTAGCGGCGAGCAGTACTTC.

This clonotype turned up a few times. CDR3 sequence: CASSSQGWTEAFF. DNA of the CDR3: TGTGCCAGCAGCTCTCAGGGGTGGACTGAAGCTTTCTTT. The V gene is TRBV5-5, the J gene TRBJ1-1; perhaps TRBD1 as D (6 bases). Trimming cost V 3 bases and J 5 bases, with 11 bases left between them. Germline CDR1 SGHKS, CDR2 YYEKEE (reference sequence). The CDR3 spans 13 residues. The full variable domain, rest sourced from reference TRBV5-5 and TRBJ1-1, is DAGVTQSPTHLIKTRGQQVTLRCSPISGHKSVSWYQQVLGQGPQFIFQYYEKEERGRGNFPDRFSARQFPNYSSELNVNALLLGDSALYLCASSSQGWTEAFFGQGTRLTVV.

This chain connects TRBV10-3 to TRBJ1-5; 7 positions match TRBD1. Germline CDR1 reads ENHRY; CDR2 reads SYGVKD. CDR3 size: 18 residues. The ends lost 3 bases at V and 6 bases at J; junction bases unmatched: 17. CDR3 DNA: TGTGCCATCAGTGATATTGGAGGGGGCAGGACCTCAAGTCAGCCCCAGCATTTT. Translated: CAISDIGGGRTSSQPQHF.

This sequence joins TRBV20-1 and TRBJ2-1; 7 nucleotides agree with TRBD1. CDR3 length: 14 amino acids. The J segment lost 2 bases and the V segment lost 3 bases, leaving 4 bases of the junction unmatched. The germline gives CDR1 DFQATT, CDR2 SNEGSKA (reference sequence). CDR3 DNA: TGCAGTGCTAGCCCCGGGACAGCCTACAATGAGCAGTTCTTC. This sequence encodes CSASPGTAYNEQFF.

This clonotype turned up a few times. The V call is TRBV4-1, the J call TRBJ2-7; 12 nucleotides align to TRBD1. After removal of 5 bases from V and 4 bases from J, the junction contained 6 bases not matched to a gene. The CDR3 runs 15 residues. CDR1 is MGHRA and CDR2 is YSYEKL in the germline V gene. This CDR3 reads CASSTEGQGAYEQYF. DNA for the CDR3: TGCGCCAGCAGCACCGAGGGACAGGGGGCGTACGAGCAGTACTTC.